These 8 T cell receptor beta chains share one sample of origin, sequenced in a study of graft-versus-host responses after intestinal transplantation. Their specific antigens are unknown. The protocol was immunoSEQ multiplex PCR, while the TCRdb copy is restricted to in-frame clones and leaves out a portion. The sample lists about 93,000 clones, 85% to 95% occurring once. This material consisted of unstimulated CD8+ T cells sorted from spleen or lymph node cells, taken before intestinal transplant. The receptors derive from a human donor who received an intestinal transplant.

This chain joins TRBV9 and TRBJ1-3, with D possibly being TRBD1 (6 bases). There are 16 residues in the CDR3. CDR1 is SGDLS and CDR2 is YYNGEE in the germline V gene. Trimming shortened V by 3 bases and J by 0 bases, and 13 bases separated the two germline ends. This CDR3 reads CASSALGGASGNTIYF. CDR3 nucleotide sequence: TGTGCCAGCAGCGCCCTTGGGGGGGCCTCTGGAAACACCATATATTTT.

CDR3 nucleotide sequence: TGTGCCAGCAGCTTACAAACTAGCGCTACCGGGGAGCTGTTTTTT. Its protein is CASSLQTSATGELFF. V and J are TRBV7-9 and TRBJ2-2, with 7 bases fitting TRBD2. Germline-derived CDR1 and CDR2 are SEHNR and FQNEAQ (reference sequence). Trimming removed 2 bases from V and 5 bases from J; junction bases left unmatched: 5. The CDR3 spans 15 residues.

The CDR3 loop is CASSVVGSGILDTQYF. CDR3 DNA sequence: TGTGCCAGCAGCGTAGTCGGTAGCGGGATTTTGGATACGCAGTATTTT. The chain is built from TRBV9 and TRBJ2-3; TRBD2 aligns across 8 bases. The germline V gene encodes CDR1 SGDLS and CDR2 YYNGEE. V lost 0 bases, J lost 6 bases, and 9 bases stayed unmatched. This CDR3 has 16 amino acids.

V and J are TRBV19 and TRBJ1-2, with unresolved D. The germline V gene encodes CDR1 LNHDA and CDR2 SQIVND (reference sequence). The CDR3 sequence is 14 residues long. Trimming shortened V by 3 bases and J by 3 bases, and 11 bases separated the two germline ends. CDR3 sequence: CASSMAGIDYGYTF. CDR3 DNA sequence: TGTGCCAGTAGTATGGCGGGGATTGACTATGGCTACACCTTC. The variable domain in full, with the rest retrieved from reference TRBV19 and TRBJ1-2, is DGGITQSPKYLFRKEGQNVTLSCEQNLNHDAMYWYRQDPGQGLRLIYYSQIVNDFQKGDIAEGYSVSREKKESFPLTVTSAQKNPTAFYLCASSMAGIDYGYTFGSGTRLTVV.

The rearrangement uses TRBV13 and TRBJ2-2; D is uncertain. This CDR3 spans 16 amino acids. Germline CDR1 PRHDT, CDR2 FYEKMQ (reference sequence). V lost 1 base to trimming and J lost 6 bases, with 15 bases between them. This CDR3 is CASSLVGMTSAGELFF. In DNA, the CDR3 is TGTGCCAGCAGCTTAGTCGGCATGACTTCGGCCGGGGAGCTGTTTTTT.

The chain is built from TRBV7-8 and TRBJ2-1; D unresolved. Germline V lookup: CDR1 SGHVS, CDR2 FQNEAQ. Trimming cost V 5 bases and J 0 bases, with 8 bases left between them. CDR3 length: 14 amino acids. CDR3: CASSPRSSYNEQFF. In DNA, the CDR3 is TGTGCCAGCAGCCCCCGCAGCTCCTACAATGAGCAGTTCTTC.

In this sample, this clone turned up once. This chain joins TRBV27 and TRBJ1-4; D may be TRBD1 (5 bases). Between the trimmed V and J ends, which lost 4 bases and 5 bases, there was a span of 14 bases. The CDR3 contains 15 residues. CDR1 MNHEY and CDR2 SMNVEV come from the germline V gene (reference sequence). The CDR3 nucleotides are TGTGCCAGCAGTTCCTCAGGGAACTTAAATGAAAAACTGTTTTTT. Translated: CASSSSGNLNEKLFF.

The J gene is TRBJ2-1, the V gene TRBV5-1; weak D call: TRBD2 (5 bases). CDR1 is SGHRS and CDR2 is YFSETQ in the germline V gene. The CDR3 has 16 residues. Trimming shortened V by 0 bases and J by 0 bases, and 10 bases separated the two germline ends. CDR3 protein: CASSLGPAGSYNEQFF. CDR3 in DNA: TGCGCCAGCAGCTTGGGGCCCGCGGGCTCCTACAATGAGCAGTTCTTC.